The next 2 T cell receptor beta chains were all read from a single sample in a study of T cells after somatic rescue of genetic block. Measured with immunoSEQ multiplex PCR; TCRdb has only the in-frame clones, and not every one. The data contain about 14,000 clones, more than 70% of them singletons. Sequences were obtained from peripheral blood mononuclear cells (PBMCs). The receptors stem from a man aged 18 to 35.

The V call is TRBV7-2, the J call TRBJ2-1; D is undetermined. Germline assignment: CDR1 SGHTA and CDR2 FQGNSA. This CDR3 spans 13 amino acids. The V end lost 5 bases, the J end lost 2 bases, and 7 bases lay between the germline ends. CDR3 in amino acids: CASSAAAYNEQFF. Written as DNA, the CDR3 is TGTGCCAGCAGCGCCGCTGCCTACAATGAGCAGTTCTTC.

The chain recombines TRBV30 with TRBJ2-7; TRBD2 matches at 7 bases. V lost 0 bases and J lost 3; bases outside the gene matches: 14. This CDR3 comprises 17 residues. CDR1 GTSNPN and CDR2 SVGIG come from the germline V gene (reference sequence). CDR3 coding DNA: TGTGCCTGGAGTGTAGCTAGCGGTATAAGTCTCCACTACGAGCAGTACTTC. Translating it yields CAWSVASGISLHYEQYF.